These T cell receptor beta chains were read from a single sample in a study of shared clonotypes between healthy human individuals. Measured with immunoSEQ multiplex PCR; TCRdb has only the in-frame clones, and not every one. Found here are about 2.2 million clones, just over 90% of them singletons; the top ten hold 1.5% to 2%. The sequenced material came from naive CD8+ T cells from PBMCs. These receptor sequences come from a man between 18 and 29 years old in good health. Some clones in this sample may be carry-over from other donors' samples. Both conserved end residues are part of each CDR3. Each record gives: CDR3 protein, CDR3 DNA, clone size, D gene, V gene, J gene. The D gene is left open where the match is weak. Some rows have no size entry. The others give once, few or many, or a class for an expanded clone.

CDR3 protein: CASRRPDSYGYTF
CDR3 DNA: TGTGCCAGCAGGAGGCCAGACAGCTATGGCTACACCTTC
clone size: .
D gene: .
V gene: TRBV7-9
J gene: TRBJ1-2

CDR3 protein: CASSIGSSAKNIQYF
CDR3 DNA: TGTGCCAGTAGTATTGGATCTTCAGCCAAAAACATTCAGTACTTC
clone size: .
D gene: .
V gene: TRBV19
J gene: TRBJ2-4

CDR3 protein: CASSEGQTHEQYF
CDR3 DNA: TGCGCCAGCAGTGAAGGGCAGACCCACGAGCAGTACTTC
clone size: .
D gene: .
V gene: TRBV10-2
J gene: TRBJ2-7

CDR3 protein: CASSRGAGTSGTKGNEQFF
CDR3 DNA: TGTGCCAGCAGCCGGGGGGCCGGGACTAGCGGGACAAAAGGGAATGAGCAGTTCTTC
clone size: .
D gene: TRBD2
V gene: TRBV7-8
J gene: TRBJ2-1

CDR3 protein: CASSHAGGLNTEAFF
CDR3 DNA: TGCGCCAGCAGTCATGCAGGGGGCCTGAACACTGAAGCTTTCTTT
clone size: .
D gene: TRBD1
V gene: TRBV23-1
J gene: TRBJ1-1

CDR3 protein: CASSLVRGSYNEQFF
CDR3 DNA: TGCGCCAGCAGCTTGGTTCGCGGGTCTTACAATGAGCAGTTCTTC
clone size: .
D gene: .
V gene: TRBV5-1
J gene: TRBJ2-1

CDR3 protein: CASSERTSGNEQFF
CDR3 DNA: TGTGCCAGCAGTGAAAGGACATCTGGGAATGAGCAGTTCTTC
clone size: .
D gene: .
V gene: TRBV25-1
J gene: TRBJ2-1

CDR3 protein: CASSPSWGARYNEQFF
CDR3 DNA: TGTGCCAGCAGTCCATCTTGGGGGGCGCGCTACAATGAGCAGTTCTTC
clone size: .
D gene: .
V gene: TRBV27
J gene: TRBJ2-1

CDR3 protein: CASSLWGNTEAFF
CDR3 DNA: TGTGCCAGCAGTTTATGGGGCAACACTGAAGCTTTCTTT
clone size: .
D gene: .
V gene: TRBV28
J gene: TRBJ1-1

CDR3 protein: CASSLSGDEQYF
CDR3 DNA: TGCGCCAGCAGCTTGTCAGGGGACGAGCAGTACTTC
clone size: .
D gene: .
V gene: TRBV5-1
J gene: TRBJ2-7

CDR3 protein: CASSLIGIFGQPQHF
CDR3 DNA: TGTGCCAGCAGTTTAATTGGGATCTTTGGTCAGCCCCAGCATTTT
clone size: once
D gene: .
V gene: TRBV28
J gene: TRBJ1-5

CDR3 protein: CASSLSGGYVNEQFF
CDR3 DNA: TGTGCCAGCAGTTTATCGGGGGGCTACGTCAATGAGCAGTTCTTC
clone size: .
D gene: .
V gene: TRBV27
J gene: TRBJ2-1

CDR3 protein: CASSSTRVLGYEQYF
CDR3 DNA: TGTGCCAGCAGTTCCACCCGGGTCTTAGGCTACGAGCAGTACTTC
clone size: .
D gene: .
V gene: TRBV28
J gene: TRBJ2-7

CDR3 protein: CASSSNREVDYGYTF
CDR3 DNA: TGTGCCAGCAGTTCAAACAGGGAGGTTGACTATGGCTACACCTTC
clone size: .
D gene: .
V gene: TRBV28
J gene: TRBJ1-2

CDR3 protein: CATRQVQGETQYF
CDR3 DNA: TGTGCCACCCGACAGGTTCAGGGGGAGACCCAGTACTTC
clone size: .
D gene: .
V gene: TRBV6-5
J gene: TRBJ2-5

CDR3 protein: CAISELRKQETQYF
CDR3 DNA: TGTGCCATCAGTGAGTTGCGGAAACAAGAGACCCAGTACTTC
clone size: .
D gene: .
V gene: TRBV10-3
J gene: TRBJ2-5

CDR3 protein: CASSAGTSGPEQFF
CDR3 DNA: TGTGCCAGCAGCGCCGGGACTAGCGGTCCCGAGCAGTTCTTC
clone size: .
D gene: TRBD2
V gene: TRBV9
J gene: TRBJ2-1

CDR3 protein: CASSRTGVSTEAFF
CDR3 DNA: TGTGCCAGCAGTCGGACAGGGGTGTCCACTGAAGCTTTCTTT
clone size: .
D gene: TRBD1
V gene: TRBV6-5
J gene: TRBJ1-1

CDR3 protein: CASRTPGHLAYEQYF
CDR3 DNA: TGTGCCAGCAGAACCCCGGGACATCTGGCCTACGAGCAGTACTTC
clone size: .
D gene: .
V gene: TRBV28
J gene: TRBJ2-7

CDR3 protein: CSGQWGVGQYF
CDR3 DNA: TGCAGCGGGCAATGGGGCGTCGGGCAGTACTTC
clone size: .
D gene: .
V gene: TRBV29-1
J gene: TRBJ2-7

CDR3 protein: CASSAGQSYEQYF
CDR3 DNA: TGTGCCAGTAGTGCGGGACAGTCCTACGAGCAGTACTTC
clone size: once
D gene: .
V gene: TRBV19
J gene: TRBJ2-7

CDR3 protein: CASSLSPFYEQYF
CDR3 DNA: TGTGCCAGCAGTTTATCCCCCTTCTACGAGCAGTACTTC
clone size: once
D gene: .
V gene: TRBV27
J gene: TRBJ2-7

CDR3 protein: CASSHATGTGKDGYTF
CDR3 DNA: TGCGCCAGCAGCCACGCTACCGGGACAGGGAAGGATGGCTACACCTTC
clone size: once
D gene: TRBD1
V gene: TRBV4-1
J gene: TRBJ1-2

CDR3 protein: CSVLDRSYEQYF
CDR3 DNA: TGCAGCGTTTTGGACAGGAGCTACGAGCAGTACTTC
clone size: .
D gene: TRBD1
V gene: TRBV29-1
J gene: TRBJ2-7

CDR3 protein: CASSPLVMTVNTEAFF
CDR3 DNA: TGTGCCAGCAGTCCTCTGGTAATGACAGTGAACACTGAAGCTTTCTTT
clone size: .
D gene: .
V gene: TRBV27
J gene: TRBJ1-1

CDR3 protein: CASGFYEQFF
CDR3 DNA: TGTGCCAGCGGATTTTATGAGCAGTTCTTC
clone size: .
D gene: .
V gene: TRBV11-2
J gene: TRBJ2-1

CDR3 protein: CASSQVGLTGGNTEAFF
CDR3 DNA: TGCGCCAGCAGCCAAGTTGGACTGACAGGAGGGAACACTGAAGCTTTCTTT
clone size: few
D gene: .
V gene: TRBV4-1
J gene: TRBJ1-1

CDR3 protein: CASSPPALDNYGYTF
CDR3 DNA: TGCGCCAGCAGCCCCCCGGCACTCGATAACTATGGCTACACCTTC
clone size: once
D gene: .
V gene: TRBV4-1
J gene: TRBJ1-2

CDR3 protein: CASSDGSGGFREQYF
CDR3 DNA: TGTGCCAGCAGTGACGGCAGCGGGGGGTTTCGCGAGCAGTACTTC
clone size: .
D gene: TRBD2
V gene: TRBV6-4
J gene: TRBJ2-7

CDR3 protein: CASSLVKSVVNTEAFF
CDR3 DNA: TGTGCCAGCAGTTTAGTGAAGTCGGTTGTGAACACTGAAGCTTTCTTT
clone size: .
D gene: .
V gene: TRBV28
J gene: TRBJ1-1

CDR3 protein: CASSHRKTGTDTQYF
CDR3 DNA: TGCGCCAGCAGCCATAGGAAGACAGGGACAGATACGCAGTATTTT
clone size: .
D gene: TRBD1
V gene: TRBV4-1
J gene: TRBJ2-3

CDR3 protein: CASSNAGTVGETQYF
CDR3 DNA: TGTGCCAGCAGTAACGCCGGGACAGTCGGGGAGACCCAGTACTTC
clone size: .
D gene: TRBD1
V gene: TRBV6-5
J gene: TRBJ2-5

CDR3 protein: CASSLSPRSYEQYF
CDR3 DNA: TGTGCCAGCAGCTTATCCCCCCGGTCCTACGAGCAGTACTTC
clone size: .
D gene: .
V gene: TRBV11-2
J gene: TRBJ2-7

CDR3 protein: CASSFVRRSYYGYTF
CDR3 DNA: TGTGCCAGCAGTTTCGTCCGCAGGTCCTACTATGGCTACACCTTC
clone size: .
D gene: .
V gene: TRBV28
J gene: TRBJ1-2

CDR3 protein: CASSAWGGPQGEQYF
CDR3 DNA: TGTGCCAGCAGCGCGTGGGGTGGACCCCAGGGCGAGCAGTACTTC
clone size: .
D gene: .
V gene: TRBV9
J gene: TRBJ2-7

CDR3 protein: CASSLDGRALYEQFF
CDR3 DNA: TGTGCCAGCAGCTTAGACGGGAGGGCCCTCTATGAGCAGTTCTTC
clone size: .
D gene: TRBD2
V gene: TRBV7-8
J gene: TRBJ2-1

CDR3 protein: CASSEGLAGGNTGELFF
CDR3 DNA: TGTGCCAGCAGCGAGGGACTAGCGGGAGGGAACACCGGGGAGCTGTTTTTT
clone size: .
D gene: TRBD2
V gene: TRBV7-8
J gene: TRBJ2-2

CDR3 protein: CASSPSGSGNTGELFF
CDR3 DNA: TGTGCCAGCAGCCCCTCTGGTAGCGGGAACACCGGGGAGCTGTTTTTT
clone size: .
D gene: .
V gene: TRBV9
J gene: TRBJ2-2

CDR3 protein: CASSDRGGPQHF
CDR3 DNA: TGCGCCAGCAGTGACAGGGGGGGGCCCCAGCATTTT
clone size: .
D gene: TRBD1
V gene: TRBV10-1
J gene: TRBJ1-5

CDR3 protein: CASSLGTSGLHNEQFF
CDR3 DNA: TGTGCCAGCAGTTTGGGGACTAGCGGGCTACACAATGAGCAGTTCTTC
clone size: .
D gene: TRBD2
V gene: TRBV28
J gene: TRBJ2-1

CDR3 protein: CAISDRDTNQPQHF
CDR3 DNA: TGTGCCATCAGCGACAGGGACACCAATCAGCCCCAGCATTTT
clone size: .
D gene: TRBD1
V gene: TRBV10-3
J gene: TRBJ1-5

CDR3 protein: CASSSLFGREQYF
CDR3 DNA: TGCGCCAGCAGCTCTTTATTCGGGCGCGAGCAGTACTTC
clone size: .
D gene: .
V gene: TRBV5-1
J gene: TRBJ2-7

CDR3 protein: CASRTGQGSRNEQFF
CDR3 DNA: TGTGCCAGCAGGACGGGACAGGGGAGCCGCAATGAGCAGTTCTTC
clone size: .
D gene: TRBD1
V gene: TRBV2
J gene: TRBJ2-1

CDR3 protein: CASTQGRNPTEQYF
CDR3 DNA: TGTGCCAGCACCCAAGGACGGAATCCTACGGAGCAGTACTTC
clone size: .
D gene: .
V gene: TRBV13
J gene: TRBJ2-7

CDR3 protein: CASSLGGWGSYNEQFF
CDR3 DNA: TGCGCCAGCAGCTTGGGCGGCTGGGGGTCCTACAATGAGCAGTTCTTC
clone size: .
D gene: .
V gene: TRBV5-1
J gene: TRBJ2-1

CDR3 protein: CASSSGTAHSYEQYF
CDR3 DNA: TGTGCCAGCAGCTCTGGGACAGCTCACTCCTACGAGCAGTACTTC
clone size: .
D gene: TRBD1
V gene: TRBV28
J gene: TRBJ2-7

CDR3 protein: CASPRKEGYGYTF
CDR3 DNA: TGTGCCAGCCCGCGTAAGGAGGGCTATGGCTACACCTTC
clone size: .
D gene: .
V gene: TRBV7-9
J gene: TRBJ1-2

CDR3 protein: CASSLREFGNEQFF
CDR3 DNA: TGTGCCAGCAGCTTAAGGGAGTTCGGAAATGAGCAGTTCTTC
clone size: .
D gene: .
V gene: TRBV7-8
J gene: TRBJ2-1

CDR3 protein: CASSLRGPSSYNEQFF
CDR3 DNA: TGTGCCAGCAGCTTGCGTGGTCCGAGCTCCTACAATGAGCAGTTCTTC
clone size: .
D gene: .
V gene: TRBV5-6
J gene: TRBJ2-1

CDR3 protein: CASSQEGLAGQRNEQFF
CDR3 DNA: TGCGCCAGCAGCCAAGAGGGACTAGCGGGACAAAGGAATGAGCAGTTCTTC
clone size: .
D gene: TRBD2
V gene: TRBV4-3
J gene: TRBJ2-1

CDR3 protein: CASSPEMGTSGYEQYF
CDR3 DNA: TGTGCCAGCAGCCCGGAGATGGGGACTAGCGGGTACGAGCAGTACTTC
clone size: once
D gene: TRBD2
V gene: TRBV9
J gene: TRBJ2-7

CDR3 protein: CASGFPGSEAFF
CDR3 DNA: TGTGCTAGTGGTTTCCCAGGGTCTGAAGCTTTCTTT
clone size: .
D gene: .
V gene: TRBV12-5
J gene: TRBJ1-1

CDR3 protein: CASSILDMNTEAFF
CDR3 DNA: TGTGCCAGTAGTATCTTAGACATGAACACTGAAGCTTTCTTT
clone size: .
D gene: .
V gene: TRBV19
J gene: TRBJ1-1

CDR3 protein: CASSPHGYEQYF
CDR3 DNA: TGTGCCAGCAGCCCCCACGGGTACGAGCAGTACTTC
clone size: once
D gene: .
V gene: TRBV9
J gene: TRBJ2-7

CDR3 protein: CAIERTGGPYEQYF
CDR3 DNA: TGTGCCATCGAGAGAACAGGGGGCCCTTACGAGCAGTACTTC
clone size: .
D gene: TRBD1
V gene: TRBV28
J gene: TRBJ2-7

CDR3 protein: CASSLLGQGYTGELFF
CDR3 DNA: TGTGCCAGCAGCTTACTCGGGCAGGGGTACACCGGGGAGCTGTTTTTT
clone size: .
D gene: .
V gene: TRBV7-9
J gene: TRBJ2-2

CDR3 protein: CASWDRGHDEQYF
CDR3 DNA: TGTGCCAGCTGGGACAGGGGGCACGACGAGCAGTACTTC
clone size: .
D gene: TRBD1
V gene: TRBV2
J gene: TRBJ2-7

CDR3 protein: CASSPPFYPYEQYF
CDR3 DNA: TGTGCCAGCAGTCCCCCCTTCTACCCCTACGAGCAGTACTTC
clone size: .
D gene: .
V gene: TRBV28
J gene: TRBJ2-7

CDR3 protein: CASSLSYGTETQYF
CDR3 DNA: TGTGCCAGCAGCTTATCGTACGGGACAGAGACCCAGTACTTC
clone size: .
D gene: .
V gene: TRBV11-2
J gene: TRBJ2-5

CDR3 protein: CASSYSVLLRAYEQYF
CDR3 DNA: TGTGCCAGCAGTTACTCGGTCCTCCTCCGTGCCTACGAGCAGTACTTC
clone size: .
D gene: .
V gene: TRBV6-5
J gene: TRBJ2-7